This TCR beta chain is drawn from a study of T cell responses to AZD1222 COVID-19 vaccine. Study-level results: A reported finding is that nearly half of spike-specific TCRs target unmutated variant regions. Repertoire samples came only from after the peak T cell response.

Here immunoSEQ multiplex PCR was the method, and the copy in TCRdb shows in-frame clones only, minus some. The table records about 160,000 clones, roughly 90% of them present only once. As for this clone: Its target is unknown.

The sequencing used peripheral blood, collected on day 0 of AZD1222 vaccination. The sequence came from an adult in good health.

CDR3 protein: CASSYMEDYEQYF. CDR3 bases: TGTGCCAGCAGTTACATGGAAGACTACGAGCAGTACTTC. The rearrangement joins TRBV6-2 or TRBV6-3 to TRBJ2-7; D is uncertain. Germline assignment: CDR1 MNHEY and CDR2 SVGEGT. CDR3 length equals 13 residues. Trimming removed 2 bases from V and 3 bases from J, with 8 bases in between.